This T cell receptor (beta chain) was identified during a study of early T cells in non-severe SARS-CoV-2 infection. As for the study in general: Chains from this unsorted whole-blood bulk RNA could not be paired. Study-wide points: Private and CD4 specificities were missed by VDJdb matching, skewed to anti-spike CD8.

The CDR3 length is 19 residues. The germline CDR1 and CDR2 sequences are SGHDN and FVKESK. V lost 0 bases, J lost 4 bases, and 15 bases stayed unmatched. The sample holds a few counts of this clonotype. Its antigen is unknown. Individual cDNA molecules carried attached unique molecular identifiers. TCRdb re-called the 5' RACE reads with MiXCR, one entry per CDR3 protein. The repertoire consists of roughly 53,000 distinct CDR3 sequences, with about 12% occurring once and the leading ten covering approximately 2.5%. The sequences come from whole blood, collected at baseline. This sequence joins TRBV14 and TRBJ2-1, with 7 bases that match TRBD2. The clonotype originates from an adult who was a healthcare worker with PCR-confirmed SARS-CoV-2 infection or an uninfected control (not recorded which). The CDR3 spells CASSQESALQAGLYNEQFF. In nucleotides, the CDR3 is TGTGCCAGCAGCCAAGAAAGCGCCCTTCAAGCGGGGTTGTACAATGAGCAGTTCTTC.